One sample yielded the 18 T cell receptor beta chains listed below, sequenced in a study of control samples from healthy donors and cancer patients. TCRdb keeps only in-frame clones here, not all; method: immunoSEQ multiplex PCR. Altogether about 140,000 clones are present, roughly 92% being singletons, with the ten largest covering roughly 14%. Sequencing was done on a sample of blood. Source of these receptors: a man aged 35 to 55 in good health.

The gene calls are TRBV28 and TRBJ1-5; weak D call: TRBD1 (6 bases). The CDR3 sequence is 14 residues long. The germline CDR1 and CDR2 sequences are MDHEN and SYDVKM. V lost 6 bases to trimming and J lost 3 bases, with 12 bases between them. The CDR3 here is CASRETGSNQPQHF. CDR3 DNA sequence: TGTGCCAGCAGGGAGACAGGCTCCAATCAGCCCCAGCATTTT. Complete variable domain (other parts from reference TRBV28 and TRBJ1-5): DVKVTQSSRYLVKRTGEKVFLECVQDMDHENMFWYRQDPGLGLRLIYFSYDVKMKEKGDIPEGYSVSREKKERFSLILESASTNQTSMYLCASRETGSNQPQHFGDGTRLSIL.

The chain is built from TRBV29-1 and TRBJ1-4; D gene uncertain. Trimming removed 4 bases at V and 8 bases at J, with 14 bases between. This CDR3 region has 13 residues. In germline, CDR1 is SQVTM, CDR2 ANQGSEA. The CDR3 DNA is TGCAGCGTTGTTGACTTCGGAAAGGAAAAACTGTTTTTT. Protein sequence: CSVVDFGKEKLFF. The variable domain in full, completed from reference TRBV29-1 and TRBJ1-4, reads SAVISQKPSRDICQRGTSLTIQCQVDSQVTMMFWYRQQPGQSLTLIATANQGSEATYESGFVIDKFPISRPNLTFSTLTVSNMSPEDSSIYLCSVVDFGKEKLFFGSGTQLSVL.

This chain uses TRBV5-6 with TRBJ1-1; 11 positions agree with TRBD1. CDR3 length: 14 amino acids. V was pared by 5 bases and J by 4 bases, with 4 bases of the junction left unmatched. CDR1 and CDR2 (germline): SGHDT, YYEEEE. The CDR3 loop is CASRYGQGATEAFF. CDR3 DNA sequence: TGTGCCAGCAGATATGGACAGGGGGCCACTGAAGCTTTCTTT.

In DNA, the CDR3 is TGTGCCTGGAGTGTGGGTCCCAGGGTTGGAAACACCATATATTTT. It translates to CAWSVGPRVGNTIYF. The chain uses TRBV30 and TRBJ1-3; D is perhaps TRBD1 (5 bases). The V end lost 0 bases, the J end lost 3 bases, and 12 bases lay between the germline ends. This CDR3 spans 15 amino acids. Germline V gene lookup returns CDR1 GTSNPN and CDR2 SVGIG (reference sequence).

The chain carries TRBV5-8 and TRBJ2-4; D not resolved. Per germline, CDR1 SGHTS and CDR2 YDEGEE. V lost 0 bases and J 0 bases, leaving 13 bases between the germline ends. There are 17 residues in the CDR3. CDR3 coding DNA: TGTGCCAGCAGCTTGGTGCCGGACGAACTAGCCAAAAACATTCAGTACTTC. This encodes CASSLVPDELAKNIQYF.

J is TRBJ2-2 and V is TRBV7-9; 7 bases map to TRBD2. The CDR3 consists of 13 residues. Unmatched junction bases numbered 3, after V lost 5 bases and J lost 6 bases. Looked up from germline, CDR1 is SEHNR and CDR2 is FQNEAQ (reference sequence). CDR3 in DNA: TGTGCCAGCAGCCAGGGAGGGCCCGGGGAGCTGTTTTTT. Amino acids: CASSQGGPGELFF.

Points on this clone: The DNA is omitted, as the CDR3 cannot be located on it reliably, and the CDR3 follows TCRdb's listing. The gene calls are TRBV28 and TRBJ2-2. The length of the CDR3 is 14 amino acids, counting both ends. Germline V gene data show CDR1 as MDHEN and CDR2 as SYDVKM. CDR3 residues: CASSTSDGTGELFF.

This sequence joins TRBV2 and TRBJ1-5; no firm D call. Germline loops: CDR1 SNHLY, CDR2 FYNNEI. The CDR3 is 15 residues long. V gave up 4 bases and J gave up 0 bases, with 10 bases separating them. The CDR3 region has the DNA TGTGCCAGCAGTGGGTCAGTTAATAGCAATCAGCCCCAGCATTTT. Protein: CASSGSVNSNQPQHF.

This rearrangement joins TRBV6-1 to TRBJ1-1, with a possible D match to TRBD1 (5 bases). The germline V and J ends were trimmed by 2 bases and 3 bases, with 19 bases remaining between them. This CDR3 has 17 amino acids. Germline V gives CDR1 MNHNS, CDR2 SASEGT. The chain's CDR3 is CASSESPRTPFYTEAFF. Written as DNA, the CDR3 is TGTGCCAGCAGTGAAAGTCCGAGGACACCCTTCTACACTGAAGCTTTCTTT.

V and J are TRBV4-2 and TRBJ1-5; D remains ambiguous. The CDR3 contains 16 residues. Germline V lookup: CDR1 LGHNA, CDR2 YNFKEQ. Trimming pared 0 bases from V and 0 bases from J, leaving 9 bases between. The CDR3 sequence: CASSQDVGASNQPQHF. The DNA of the CDR3 is TGTGCCAGCAGCCAAGATGTGGGTGCTAGCAATCAGCCCCAGCATTTT.

V usage is TRBV28 and J usage is TRBJ1-1, with D tentatively TRBD1 (6 bases). The CDR3 loop spans 13 amino acids. The germline gives CDR1 MDHEN, CDR2 SYDVKM. The V and J ends lost 7 bases and 10 bases respectively, with 19 bases between them. The DNA for the CDR3 is TGTGCCAGCAAGCGTTGGGGGGCGGAAGGAGCTTTCTTT. It is translated as CASKRWGAEGAFF. Supplemented by reference TRBV28 and TRBJ1-1, the full variable domain reads DVKVTQSSRYLVKRTGEKVFLECVQDMDHENMFWYRQDPGLGLRLIYFSYDVKMKEKGDIPEGYSVSREKKERFSLILESASTNQTSMYLCASKRWGAEGAFFGQGTRLTVV.

The chain has TRBV4-3 and TRBJ1-2, with a tentative D call TRBD1 (6 bases). V lost 3 bases and J 4 bases, leaving 18 bases between the germline ends. This CDR3 is built from 16 residues. Germline V lookup: CDR1 LGHNA, CDR2 YSLEER. This CDR3 is CASSHQGGLRSYGYTF. The DNA for the CDR3 is TGCGCCAGCAGCCATCAAGGGGGTTTGAGGAGCTATGGCTACACCTTC.

The V call is TRBV11-2, the J call TRBJ1-5; TRBD1 matches at 9 bases. Germline CDR1 is SGHAT and CDR2 is FQNNGV. This CDR3 region has 15 residues. The ends lost 6 bases at V and 4 bases at J; junction bases unmatched: 7. The CDR3 DNA follows: TGTGCCAGCAGTCTGGACAGGGGCACAAATCAGCCCCAGCATTTT. This translates into CASSLDRGTNQPQHF.

This chain uses TRBV5-8 with TRBJ2-7; no reliable D call. The V gene's germline CDR1 is SGHTS and CDR2 YDEGEE. V shed 0 bases and J shed 7 bases, with 11 bases lying between them. The CDR3 contains 13 residues. For the CDR3, the DNA is TGTGCCAGCAGCTTGGATTTGGCGTCTGAGCAGTACTTC. It codes for CASSLDLASEQYF.

This chain connects TRBV10-3 to TRBJ1-5; 8 nucleotides align to TRBD1. Germline V CDR1 and CDR2: ENHRY, SYGVKD. The CDR3 is 15 amino acids. V dropped 10 bases and J dropped 2; count of bases not matched to a gene: 10. The CDR3 protein is CATSKDRDGNQPQHF. CDR3 coding DNA: TGTGCCACCTCAAAGGACAGGGATGGCAATCAGCCCCAGCATTTT.

The V gene is TRBV11-2, the J gene TRBJ1-1, with 10 bases identical to TRBD1. This CDR3 is built from 14 residues. The V gene's germline CDR1 is SGHAT and CDR2 FQNNGV. The junction had 3 bases not matched to a gene; V was cut back by 4 bases and J by 4 bases. DNA for the CDR3: TGTGCCAGCAGCTCGGGACAGGGGTTCACTGAAGCTTTCTTT. It is translated as CASSSGQGFTEAFF.

A single count supports this clone. This chain connects TRBV5-1 to TRBJ2-2; 7 bases map to TRBD2. V trimming: 4 bases; J trimming: 0 bases; junction bases outside the gene matches: 12. Germline V gene data show CDR1 as SGHRS and CDR2 as YFSETQ. The CDR3 is made up of 18 amino acids. The CDR3 spells CASSPGGSGDANTGELFF. CDR3 DNA: TGCGCCAGCAGCCCGGGGGGTAGCGGAGACGCGAACACCGGGGAGCTGTTTTTT.

The chain combines TRBV7-3 with TRBJ2-1; D is possibly TRBD2 (5 bases). Germline-derived CDR1 and CDR2 are SGHTA and FQGTGA. V shed 1 base and J shed 7 bases, with 8 bases lying between them. This CDR3 has 13 residues. This CDR3 is CASSLKGGNEQFF. The CDR3 DNA is TGTGCCAGCAGCTTAAAAGGAGGTAATGAGCAGTTCTTC.